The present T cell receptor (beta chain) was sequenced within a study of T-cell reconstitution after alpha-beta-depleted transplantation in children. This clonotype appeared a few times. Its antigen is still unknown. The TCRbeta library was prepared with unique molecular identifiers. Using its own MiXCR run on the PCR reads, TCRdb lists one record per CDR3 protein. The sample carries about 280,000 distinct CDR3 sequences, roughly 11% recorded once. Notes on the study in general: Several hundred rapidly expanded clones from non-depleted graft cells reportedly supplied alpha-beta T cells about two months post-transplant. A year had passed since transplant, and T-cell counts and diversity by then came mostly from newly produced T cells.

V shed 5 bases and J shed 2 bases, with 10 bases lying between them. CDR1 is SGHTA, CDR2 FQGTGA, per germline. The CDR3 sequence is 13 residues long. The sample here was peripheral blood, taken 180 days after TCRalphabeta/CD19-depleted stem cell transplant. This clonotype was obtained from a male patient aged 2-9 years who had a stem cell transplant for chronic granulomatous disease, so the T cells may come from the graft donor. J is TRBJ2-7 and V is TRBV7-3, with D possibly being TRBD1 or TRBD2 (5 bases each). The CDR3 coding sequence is TGTGCCAGCAGCCCGGGACCCGCCTACGAGCAGTACTTC. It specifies CASSPGPAYEQYF.